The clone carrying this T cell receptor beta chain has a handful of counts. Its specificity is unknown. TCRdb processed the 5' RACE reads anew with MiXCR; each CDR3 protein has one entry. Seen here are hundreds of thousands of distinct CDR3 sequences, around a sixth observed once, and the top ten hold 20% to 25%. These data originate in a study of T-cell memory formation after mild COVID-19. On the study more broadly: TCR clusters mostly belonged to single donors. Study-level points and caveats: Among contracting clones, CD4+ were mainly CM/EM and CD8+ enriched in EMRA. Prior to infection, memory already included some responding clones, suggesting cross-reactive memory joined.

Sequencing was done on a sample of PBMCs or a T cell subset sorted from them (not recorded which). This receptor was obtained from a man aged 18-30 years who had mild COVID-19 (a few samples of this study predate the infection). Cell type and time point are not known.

This chain's CDR3 is CSVTFLQDAFF. The CDR3 nucleotides are TGCAGCGTTACCTTTCTCCAGGATGCTTTCTTT. The rearrangement uses TRBV29-1 and TRBJ1-1; D gene ambiguous. The germline V gene has CDR1 SQVTM and CDR2 ANQGSEA. The germline V and J ends were trimmed by 5 bases and 11 bases, with 15 bases remaining between them. The CDR3 consists of 11 residues.